The 18 T cell receptor beta chains listed next were all sequenced from one sample in a study of T cell clonotyping in hematopoietic cell transplantation. Here immunoSEQ multiplex PCR was the method, and the copy in TCRdb shows in-frame clones only, minus some. Of several thousand clones listed, more than 75% are singletons. The source material was PBMCs, sampled 100 days after allogeneic stem cell transplant. The receptors stem from a male patient aged 45-60 years who had an allogeneic stem cell transplant from a related donor, so the T cells may come from the graft donor. Some clones in this sample may be carry-over from other donors' samples.

About this clone itself: A much bigger clone sits one base away, suggesting this may be a read error. This same CDR3 is encoded by further DNA sequences in the sample. The chain employs TRBV29-1 and TRBJ2-2; D unclear. The CDR3 extends over 12 amino acids. In germline, CDR1 is SQVTM, CDR2 ANQGSEA. The CDR3 DNA is TGCAGTGTTCCAGTAGACACCGGGGAGCTGTTTTTT. It codes for CSVPVDTGELFF.

The rearrangement links TRBV29-1 to TRBJ1-1; D is perhaps TRBD1 (6 bases). Germline CDR1 is SQVTM and CDR2 is ANQGSEA. The CDR3 is 10 amino acids. V was cut by 5 bases and J by 11 bases, with 12 bases left in between. The CDR3 here is CSVRGRGAFF. In nucleotides, the CDR3 is TGCAGCGTTCGGGGGCGAGGGGCTTTCTTT.

The gene calls are TRBV11-3 and TRBJ2-7; D perhaps matches TRBD2 (5 bases). Deletions cut 3 bases from V and 3 bases from J, with 9 bases between. The germline CDR1 and CDR2 sequences are SGHNT and YENEEA. The CDR3 length is 13 residues. The CDR3 DNA is TGTGCCAGCAGCTTTGCTCGGGGCTACGAGCAGTACTTC. Protein: CASSFARGYEQYF.

The chain recombines TRBV19 with TRBJ2-7; D not certain. This CDR3 comprises 13 residues. Trimming took off 5 bases at V and 2 bases at J, with 10 bases between the two ends. In germline, CDR1 is LNHDA, CDR2 SQIVND (reference sequence). The CDR3 sequence: CASSLGPPYEQYF. CDR3 bases: TGTGCCAGTAGTCTAGGGCCCCCCTACGAGCAGTACTTC.

In this sample, this clone turned up a few times. The genes are TRBV30 and TRBJ1-6; D is undetermined. The germline CDR1 and CDR2 sequences are GTSNPN and SVGIG (reference sequence). The germline V and J ends were trimmed by 1 base and 17 bases, with 18 bases remaining between them. The CDR3 length is 13 residues. CDR3 nucleotide sequence: TGTGCCTGGAGTGCAGTCAGGTCGGCAGCCTTCCACTTT. Its protein product is CAWSAVRSAAFHF. Supplemented by reference TRBV30 and TRBJ1-6, the full variable domain reads SQTIHQWPATLVQPVGSPLSLECTVEGTSNPNLYWYRQAAGRGLQLLFYSVGIGQISSEVPQNLSASRPQDRQFILSSKKLLLSDSGFYLCAWSAVRSAAFHFGNGTRLTVT.

The J gene is TRBJ1-6, the V gene TRBV7-2; weak D call: TRBD1 (5 bases). V was shortened by 9 bases and J by 7 bases, with 25 bases between the two germline ends. This CDR3 comprises 17 residues. Germline V gene sequence: CDR1 SGHTA, CDR2 FQGNSA. The CDR3 DNA reads TGTGCCAGTACGCCGGTGGGGCGAGGGGCTGGAAATTCACCCCTCCACTTT. It specifies CASTPVGRGAGNSPLHF.

The chain couples TRBV5-1 to TRBJ2-3; 9 bases are shared with TRBD1. CDR1 SGHRS and CDR2 YFSETQ come from the germline V gene. The junction had 5 bases not matched to a gene; V was cut back by 4 bases and J by 2 bases. The CDR3 is 15 amino acids. Here the CDR3 reads CASSPGQGNTDTQYF. The CDR3 coding sequence is TGCGCCAGCAGCCCGGGACAGGGAAACACAGATACGCAGTATTTT.

The chain carries TRBV19 and TRBJ1-4; D is undetermined. Trimming cost V 0 bases and J 12 bases, with 8 bases left between them. This CDR3 has 12 amino acids. The V gene's germline CDR1 is LNHDA and CDR2 SQIVND (reference sequence). The CDR3 loop is CASSIDAMELFF. In DNA form, the CDR3 reads TGTGCCAGTAGTATAGATGCAATGGAACTGTTTTTT.

The chain joins TRBV19 to TRBJ2-3; D gene ambiguous. V lost 3 bases and J lost 6, with 10 bases in between. The CDR3 has 13 residues. In germline, CDR1 is LNHDA, CDR2 SQIVND (reference sequence). DNA for the CDR3: TGTGCCAGTAGTATTTCACTCGAGGATACGCAGTATTTT. This encodes CASSISLEDTQYF.

The V and J genes are TRBV7-8 and TRBJ2-7; D possibly matches TRBD1 or TRBD2 (6 bases each). This CDR3 is built from 17 residues. V shed 0 bases and J shed 2 bases, with 17 bases lying between them. Germline loops: CDR1 SGHVS, CDR2 FQNEAQ. The CDR3: CASSLAVGGGDTYEQYF. CDR3 nucleotide sequence: TGTGCCAGCAGCTTAGCGGTCGGGGGTGGGGACACCTACGAGCAGTACTTC. Combining the CDR3 with reference TRBV7-8 and TRBJ2-7 gives the whole variable domain GAGVSQSPRYKVAKRGQDVALRCDPISGHVSLFWYQQALGQGPEFLTYFQNEAQLDKSGLPSDRFFAERPEGSVSTLKIQRTQQEDSAVYLCASSLAVGGGDTYEQYFGPGTRLTVT.

The V gene is TRBV4-1, the J gene TRBJ2-2, with TRBD1 identical over 11 bases. The CDR3 has 18 amino acids. Germline lookup yields CDR1 MGHRA and CDR2 YSYEKL. V lost 3 bases to trimming and J lost 6 bases; unmatched junction nucleotides: 12. Here the CDR3 reads CASSQTIWTGGGSGELFF. DNA of the CDR3: TGCGCCAGCAGCCAGACTATATGGACAGGGGGCGGTTCCGGGGAGCTGTTTTTT.

The rearrangement uses TRBV14 and TRBJ2-5, with D unresolved. Germline CDR1 reads SGHDN; CDR2 reads FVKESK. Trimming pared 4 bases from V and 7 bases from J, leaving 10 bases between. There are 12 residues in the CDR3. CDR3 in DNA: TGTGCCAGCAGCCCTTCCAGGAGGACCCAGTACTTC. Its protein is CASSPSRRTQYF.

CDR3 amino acids: CSVEEGGRGYEQYF. CDR3 in DNA: TGCAGCGTTGAAGAGGGAGGGAGGGGTTACGAGCAGTACTTC. This rearrangement joins TRBV29-1 to TRBJ2-7, with TRBD2 matching 7 bases. This CDR3 has 14 residues. V lost 0 bases and J lost 4; bases outside the gene matches: 6. Looked up from germline, CDR1 is SQVTM and CDR2 is ANQGSEA.

The rearrangement uses TRBV6-5 and TRBJ1-5; 8 nucleotides align to TRBD1. The germline V gene encodes CDR1 MNHEY and CDR2 SVGAGI. CDR3 length: 15 amino acids. Germline trimming cut 6 bases from V and 2 bases from J; bases unmatched to any gene: 6. For the CDR3, the DNA is TGTGCCAGCAGAAGGACAGGGATCGGCAATCAGCCCCAGCATTTT. It codes for CASRRTGIGNQPQHF.

This chain connects TRBV29-1 to TRBJ2-6, with 7 bases that match TRBD1. The length of the CDR3 is 19 residues. Germline CDR1 SQVTM, CDR2 ANQGSEA. Unmatched junction bases numbered 15, after V lost 0 bases and J lost 4 bases. In DNA form, the CDR3 reads TGCAGCGTTGAAGATCCCTCCGACAGGGCCAGGGCCGGGGCCAACGTCCTGACTTTC. It yields the protein CSVEDPSDRARAGANVLTF.

The chain employs TRBV4-2 and TRBJ2-1; either TRBD1 or TRBD2 may supply D (5 bases each). The V end was cut by 4 bases, the J end by 9 bases, with 13 bases between. CDR3 length: 13 residues. CDR1 is LGHNA, CDR2 YNFKEQ, per germline. CDR3 sequence: CASSPAKGSEQFF. The CDR3 DNA follows: TGTGCCAGCAGCCCCGCGAAGGGGAGTGAGCAGTTCTTC.

This clone was observed once. The V call is TRBV4-3, the J call TRBJ2-2, with D hard to call. CDR3 size: 16 residues. From germline, CDR1 is LGHNA and CDR2 YSLEER. The V end lost 8 bases, the J end lost 11 bases, and 27 bases lay between the germline ends. The CDR3 DNA sequence: TGCGCCAGCGGCGAAGGACGGTTCACCCCACAGTTAGAGCTGTTTTTT. It yields the protein CASGEGRFTPQLELFF.

This clone was counted only a few times. The sample holds other DNA sequences that translate to the same CDR3. The chain uses TRBV9 and TRBJ1-1; possible D gene TRBD1, 6 bases. V lost 2 bases, J lost 0 bases, and 11 bases lay in between. This CDR3 is 15 amino acids long. Germline V lookup: CDR1 SGDLS, CDR2 YYNGEE. Written as DNA, the CDR3 is TGTGCCAGCAGCGTCGGGACACTACTGAACACTGAAGCTTTCTTT. It encodes CASSVGTLLNTEAFF.